Listed below are T cell receptor beta chains from one sample, sequenced in a study of response to subunit inactivated influenza vaccine. One entry per CDR3 protein results from TCRdb running MiXCR on the RT-PCR reads. The sample yields 540,000 or so distinct CDR3 sequences, approximately 13% seen once. This material consisted of PBMCs from blood, taken roughly 48 days after vaccination. The receptor set was obtained from a man over 45 who received an inactivated influenza vaccine. Both conserved end residues are part of each CDR3. D genes are given only for firm matches. Clone size is not always given. Where it is, it says once, few, many or a class for expanded clones.

v_call	d_call	j_call	clone_size	cdr3_aa	cdr3_nt
TRBV10-3	TRBD1	TRBJ2-1	.	CAISADRGNDEQFF	TGTGCCATCAGCGCGGACAGGGGGAACGATGAGCAGTTCTTC
TRBV7-9	.	TRBJ1-3	few	CASSQGWSGNTIYF	TGTGCCAGCAGCCAAGGGTGGTCTGGAAACACCATATATTTT
TRBV29-1	TRBD2	TRBJ2-1	many	CSVLGLAGAANEQFF	TGCAGCGTCCTGGGACTAGCGGGAGCCGCTAATGAGCAGTTCTTC
TRBV5-1	.	TRBJ2-6	.	CASSTDGRGANVLTF	TGCGCCAGCAGCACCGACGGGAGAGGGGCCAACGTCCTGACTTTC
TRBV20-1	TRBD2	TRBJ2-5	few	CSALRLAGAETQYF	TGCAGTGCTTTGAGACTAGCGGGAGCGGAGACCCAGTACTTC
TRBV5-1	TRBD2	TRBJ2-3	.	CASSWGGGPFSTDTQYF	TGCGCCAGCAGCTGGGGCGGGGGGCCCTTTAGCACAGATACGCAGTATTTT
TRBV5-6	.	TRBJ1-3	.	CASSLRDTLSSGNTIYF	TGTGCCAGCAGCTTGCGGGACACCTTGAGCTCTGGAAACACCATATATTTT
TRBV4-2	TRBD2	TRBJ2-1	.	CAISTGPSGYNEQFF	TGTGCCATCAGCACCGGGCCTAGCGGATACAATGAGCAGTTCTTC
TRBV15	.	TRBJ1-5	.	CATSRDSWPSSNQPQHF	TGTGCCACCAGCAGAGACTCTTGGCCATCTAGCAATCAGCCCCAGCATTTT
TRBV20-1	.	TRBJ1-5	.	CSARDDPTGQPQHF	TGCAGTGCTAGAGATGACCCCACTGGGCAGCCCCAGCATTTT
TRBV4-1	.	TRBJ1-5	few	CASSRRFPSNQPQHF	TGCGCCAGCAGCCGGCGTTTTCCTAGCAATCAGCCCCAGCATTTT
TRBV6-1	TRBD2	TRBJ2-2	few	CASTASGRGTGELFF	TGTGCCAGCACCGCTAGCGGGAGAGGCACCGGGGAGCTGTTTTTT
TRBV20-1	.	TRBJ2-4	.	CSARDHGIQYF	TGCAGTGCTAGAGATCACGGCATTCAGTACTTC
TRBV12-3/TRBV12-4	TRBD2	TRBJ2-2	few	CASSLPSLAGENTGELFF	TGTGCCAGCAGTTTACCCTCTCTAGCGGGAGAGAACACCGGGGAGCTGTTTTTT
TRBV7-9	.	TRBJ2-1	.	CASSLFRDEQFF	TGTGCCAGCAGCCTCTTCAGAGATGAGCAGTTCTTC
TRBV7-3	TRBD1	TRBJ2-1	many	CASSLGQGKGEQFF	TGTGCCAGCAGCTTGGGACAGGGGAAAGGTGAGCAGTTCTTC
TRBV7-2	TRBD1	TRBJ1-5	.	CASSRQGQPQHF	TGTGCCAGCAGCCGACAGGGACAGCCCCAGCATTTT
TRBV12-3/TRBV12-4	.	TRBJ2-5	.	CASSLANGRAGETQYF	TGTGCCAGCAGTTTAGCAAACGGCAGGGCTGGGGAGACCCAGTACTTC
TRBV7-9	TRBD1	TRBJ1-2	few	CASSRTGRTGDGYTF	TGTGCCAGCAGCCGAACGGGACGGACAGGGGATGGCTACACCTTC
TRBV7-2	.	TRBJ2-7	few	CASSYNRPFFEQYF	TGTGCCAGCAGCTACAACCGGCCTTTCTTTGAGCAGTACTTC
TRBV29-1	.	TRBJ2-7	many	CDPMRVARYEQYF	TGCGACCCTATGCGAGTCGCTCGGTACGAGCAGTACTTC
TRBV6-2/TRBV6-3	TRBD2	TRBJ2-1	.	CASSLSLAGESNEQFF	TGTGCCAGCAGTCTCTCCTTAGCGGGAGAATCGAATGAGCAGTTCTTC
TRBV11-2	TRBD1	TRBJ2-7	.	CASSLGSPSDRGPSYEQYF	TGTGCCAGCAGCTTAGGTTCCCCCTCGGACAGGGGGCCCTCCTACGAGCAGTACTTC
TRBV11-2	TRBD2	TRBJ2-3	.	CASSKYGTSGRASADTQYF	TGTGCCAGCAGCAAATATGGGACTAGCGGGAGGGCCAGTGCAGATACGCAGTATTTT
TRBV20-1	.	TRBJ2-7	many	CSARRSRASYEQYF	TGCAGTGCTAGGAGGAGCAGGGCGTCCTACGAGCAGTACTTC
TRBV20-1	.	TRBJ1-1	many	CSARDPGGAGTEAFF	TGCAGTGCTAGAGATCCTGGGGGGGCAGGAACTGAAGCTTTCTTT
TRBV5-4	.	TRBJ1-1	few	CASTSSPLEGREAFF	TGTGCCAGCACCTCCTCCCCCCTCGAGGGACGAGAAGCTTTCTTT
TRBV5-1	.	TRBJ2-7	many	CASSLRGQGTYEQYF	TGCGCCAGCAGCTTGCGGGGCCAGGGGACCTACGAGCAGTACTTC
TRBV7-8	.	TRBJ2-5	few	CASRRGQQETQYF	TGTGCCAGCAGACGAGGACAGCAAGAGACCCAGTACTTC